This T cell receptor (beta chain) came from a study of blood T cell repertoires in COVID-19. For the study at large: PBMCs, B-cell-depleted T cells, or T cells provided the cDNA or gDNA that made up the material.

Trimming at V came to 4 bases and at J to 5 bases, leaving 8 bases not matched to a gene. The CDR3 totals 16 residues. The germline CDR1 and CDR2 sequences are MGHRA and YSYEKL. Authors' methods: Estimates of nucleated cell counts were drawn from the amplification of reference gene primers. Profiled with immunoSEQ multiplex PCR; TCRdb holds only in-frame clones, not every one. The DNA was the basis for D and trimming; V, J and clone size are from that table. Of around 290,000 clones in the sample, around nine tenths were seen once. Donors in Cohort 3 counted as recovered after two negative PCRs, clearance, or symptom resolution.

This TCR was recovered from a middle-aged woman who had recovered from COVID-19. The specimen was PBMCs or T cells enriched from blood (not recorded which). The chain carries TRBV4-1 and TRBJ1-6; 7 nucleotides align to TRBD1. The CDR3 coding sequence is TGCGCCAGCAGCCGGGAGGACAGGAACGATAATTCACCCCTCCACTTT. It yields the protein CASSREDRNDNSPLHF.